The 12 T cell receptor beta chains reported below all come from one sample, sequenced in a study of T cell repertoires in cytomegalovirus infection (dated by TCRdb to about 2019). This sample was sequenced with an Illumina HiSeq 1500. TCRdb passed the public sequencing reads through fastp at Q25 and MiXCR, retaining productive beta sequences. Every entry covers one CDR3 protein and lists the most common genes and DNA from its rows. The sample has about 490,000 distinct CDR3 sequences on record, about a quarter of them singletons. The ten top clones hold under 15% of the sample. Sequenced: PBMCs. These receptors were obtained from a human donor in good health (CMV status not recorded). Some clones in this sample may be carry-over from other donors' samples.

The sample holds a few counts of this clonotype. V gene TRBV7-6 combines with J gene TRBJ2-1; D is uncertain. Germline CDR1 reads SGHVS; CDR2 reads FNYEAQ. The CDR3 contains 12 residues. V shed 1 base and J shed 8 bases, with 6 bases lying between them. Here the CDR3 reads CASSLDGYEQFF. In DNA, the CDR3 is TGTGCCAGCAGCTTAGATGGCTATGAGCAGTTCTTC.

This clonotype has only a few counts. V usage is TRBV12-3 or TRBV12-4 and J usage is TRBJ1-1, with D hard to call. CDR3 length: 13 residues. The V gene lost 5 bases and the J gene lost 6 bases, with 13 bases spanning the gap. CDR3 in DNA: TGTGCCAGCAGTAGACGGGTTCTTCCTGAAGCTTTCTTT. It is translated as CASSRRVLPEAFF.

This rearrangement joins TRBV28 to TRBJ2-3, with 13 bases fitting TRBD2. Germline-derived CDR1 and CDR2 are MDHEN and SYDVKM. V was clipped by 3 bases and J by 2 bases; unmatched bases: 5. The CDR3 length is 17 residues. The CDR3 loop is CASSFPTSGRYTDTQYF. The CDR3, as DNA: TGTGCCAGCAGTTTCCCGACTAGCGGGAGGTACACAGATACGCAGTATTTT. Variable domain in full (rest from reference TRBV28 and TRBJ2-3): DVKVTQSSRYLVKRTGEKVFLECVQDMDHENMFWYRQDPGLGLRLIYFSYDVKMKEKGDIPEGYSVSREKKERFSLILESASTNQTSMYLCASSFPTSGRYTDTQYFGPGTRLTVL.

Details on this clonotype: A read error is possible here, since a much larger clone lies one base away. The genes are TRBV7-2 and TRBJ1-2, with a tentative D call TRBD1 (6 bases). The V gene's germline CDR1 is SGHTA and CDR2 FQGNSA. The CDR3 is made up of 14 amino acids. DNA of the CDR3: TGTGCCAGCAGCTTAGGGTGGCAGGGGTATGGCTACTCCTTC. Translated: CASSLGWQGYGYSF.

The V and J genes are TRBV7-2 and TRBJ2-7, with TRBD2 matching 10 bases. CDR1 is SGHTA and CDR2 is FQGNSA in the germline V gene. With V trimmed by 3 bases and J by 0 bases, 5 bases remained unmatched. This CDR3 spans 16 amino acids. The CDR3 bases are TGTGCCAGCAGCTTCTTTATAGCGGGAGGCTCCTACGAGCAGTACTTC. Protein product: CASSFFIAGGSYEQYF. Drawing the rest from reference TRBV7-2 and TRBJ2-7, the complete variable domain is GAGVSQSPSNKVTEKGKDVELRCDPISGHTALYWYRQSLGQGLEFLIYFQGNSAPDKSGLPSDRFSAERTGGSVSTLTIQRTQQEDSAVYLCASSFFIAGGSYEQYFGPGTRLTVT.

The chain joins TRBV20-1 to TRBJ2-2; D ambiguous. V was cut by 7 bases and J by 6 bases, with 12 bases left in between. CDR1 and CDR2 (germline): DFQATT, SNEGSKA (reference sequence). The CDR3 totals 12 residues. Here the CDR3 DNA reads TGCAGTGTCACCCAGGCGGCCGGGGAGCTGTTTTTT. It translates to CSVTQAAGELFF.

The chain joins TRBV7-9 to TRBJ2-1; 9 positions match TRBD2. With 4 bases clipped from V and 5 bases from J, the junction kept 9 bases outside the gene matches. This CDR3 region has 16 residues. CDR1 is SEHNR, CDR2 FQNEAQ, per germline (reference sequence). CDR3 protein: CASSSRLAGDNNEQFF. The CDR3 DNA follows: TGTGCCAGCAGCTCCCGTTTAGCGGGAGATAACAATGAGCAGTTCTTC.

This clonotype was seen a handful of times. V and J are TRBV6-2 or TRBV6-3 and TRBJ1-2; D remains unclear. The CDR3 runs 16 residues. From germline, CDR1 is MNHEY and CDR2 SVGEGT. V shed 2 bases and J shed 4 bases, with 17 bases lying between them. CDR3 DNA: TGTGCCAGCAGTTACCACCTGGAAACTACCACCTATGGCTACACCTTC. The encoded protein is CASSYHLETTTYGYTF.

The rearrangement uses TRBV20-1 and TRBJ2-1, with D possibly matching TRBD1 (5 bases). Per germline, CDR1 DFQATT and CDR2 SNEGSKA (reference sequence). Trimming took 3 bases from V and 2 from J, leaving 14 bases between them. This CDR3 has 15 amino acids. CDR3 nucleotides: TGCAGTGCTAGCCCCCCGGCAGGGACCTACAATGAGCAGTTCTTC. Protein: CSASPPAGTYNEQFF.

This chain connects TRBV7-7 to TRBJ2-1; 16 nucleotides align to TRBD2. This CDR3 comprises 15 residues. Per the germline V gene, CDR1 is SSHAT and CDR2 is FNYEAQ (reference sequence). V shed 5 bases, J shed 7 bases, and the junction held 2 bases outside the gene matches. The CDR3: CASSAGLAGGNEQFF. The CDR3 DNA follows: TGTGCCAGCAGCGCGGGACTAGCGGGGGGGAATGAGCAGTTCTTC.

The table lists this clonotype with many counts. The chain carries TRBV7-2 and TRBJ2-1, with 10 bases identical to TRBD1. The CDR3 is made up of 15 amino acids. Per germline, CDR1 SGHTA and CDR2 FQGNSA. Trimming cost V 7 bases and J 2 bases; bases outside gene matches: 5. CDR3 in amino acids: CASTPGTGAYNEQFF. The DNA of the CDR3 is TGTGCCAGCACCCCTGGGACAGGGGCCTACAATGAGCAGTTCTTC.

There are many counts of this clonotype. V is TRBV7-2 and J is TRBJ2-3; unclear D gene. Per germline, CDR1 SGHTA and CDR2 FQGNSA. Trimming stripped 1 base from V and 4 bases from J, with 9 bases between. CDR3 size: 14 residues. CDR3 coding DNA: TGTGCCAGCAGCTTAGAGGGCCGTGCAGATACGCAGTATTTT. Its translation is CASSLEGRADTQYF.